This T cell receptor (beta chain) was profiled in a study of vaccination effects on CD4 cells after COVID-19. Trimming stripped 5 bases from V and 0 bases from J, with 14 bases between. Germline V CDR1 and CDR2: MNHEY, SMNVEV (reference sequence). The CDR3 sequence is 17 residues long. Subsequent to a culture period of under 11 days, CD4+ T cells were isolated. The healthy vaccine recipients, who had no prior SARS-CoV-2 infection, showed negative nucleocapsid antibodies. Cultures got half-medium changes with IL-2 on days 3 and 7. Notes on this clone: Its antigen is unidentified.

Only in-frame clones appear in the TCRdb table, and some are missing; sequencing was by immunoSEQ multiplex PCR. The data hold tens of thousands of clones, with roughly 80% observed a single time. Study-level findings and limits: Whether induced by infection or by vaccine, clones showed marked clonal contraction late after vaccination.

This receptor was identified in a human donor who received a COVID-19 vaccine. This sample comprised CD4+ T cells from PBMCs cultured without peptide, obtained before COVID-19 vaccination. This chain connects TRBV27 to TRBJ2-6; D call uncertain. CDR3 DNA: TGTGCCAGCAGTCCCTCGGGCCTAAGCTCTGGGGCCAACGTCCTGACTTTC. Its translation is CASSPSGLSSGANVLTF.